These 13 T cell receptor beta chains were sequenced from one sample in a study of OX40 agonist ivuxolimab in advanced cancers. Libraries were built with the immunoSEQ multiplex PCR assay. TCRdb mirrors the immuneACCESS table, restricted to in-frame sequences. Some clones are absent from its copies; in checked studies, under half trace to an unresolved V gene, and the reason for the others is unknown. Counted in this sample were about 73,000 clones; 80% to 90% of them appeared once. Approximately 10% of the sample is taken by the ten largest. This specimen consisted of CD4+ or CD8+ T cells sorted from blood, obtained in a trial of the OX40 agonist ivuxolimab. Receptor source: an adult with an advanced solid tumor such as melanoma, head and neck, liver or kidney cancer.

This chain uses TRBV28 with TRBJ2-2; D not certain. CDR3 length: 13 residues. Germline CDR1 reads MDHEN; CDR2 reads SYDVKM. V was trimmed by 4 bases and J by 4 bases, leaving 7 bases between them. CDR3 region: CASSSSLTGELFF. The DNA for the CDR3 is TGTGCCAGCAGTTCCTCGCTCACCGGGGAGCTGTTTTTT.

The chain recombines TRBV6-7 with TRBJ2-7; possibly TRBD1 for D (8 bases). TRBV6-7 is classed as an ORF, of uncertain function. The ends were cut back, 3 bases at V and 3 bases at J, with 18 bases in the middle. The CDR3 is 16 residues long. The CDR3 nucleotides are TGTGCCAGCAGTTATGGACAGGGAGGGGGACTCTACGAGCAGTACTTC. As protein: CASSYGQGGGLYEQYF.

This chain uses TRBV28 with TRBJ2-7, with D unclear. Germline lookup yields CDR1 MDHEN and CDR2 SYDVKM. The V end was cut by 1 base, the J end by 7 bases, with 14 bases between. There are 14 residues in the CDR3. The CDR3 here is CASSLYLGSREQYF. CDR3 nucleotide sequence: TGTGCCAGCAGTTTATATCTGGGATCGAGGGAGCAGTACTTC.

The DNA for the CDR3 is TGTGCCAGCAGCACAGGACTAGCACTGAGCTCCTACAATGAGCAGTTCTTC. It encodes CASSTGLALSSYNEQFF. The chain links TRBV9 to TRBJ2-1, with 8 bases identical to TRBD2. The CDR3 has 17 amino acids. Germline CDR1 and CDR2: SGDLS and YYNGEE. The J segment lost 0 bases and the V segment lost 4 bases, leaving 9 bases of the junction unmatched.

The chain couples TRBV7-3 to TRBJ2-2; D not certain. The germline V gene has CDR1 SGHTA and CDR2 FQGTGA. The CDR3 extends over 13 amino acids. Trimming removed 5 bases at V and 1 base at J, with 5 bases between. The CDR3 DNA follows: TGTGCCAGCAGCCCGGGGAACACCGGGGAGCTGTTTTTT. This sequence encodes CASSPGNTGELFF.

V gene TRBV7-9 combines with J gene TRBJ1-1; D remains ambiguous. This CDR3 comprises 11 residues. Per germline, CDR1 SEHNR and CDR2 FQNEAQ (reference sequence). V lost 3 bases, J lost 6 bases, and 5 bases lay in between. In DNA, the CDR3 is TGTGCCAGCAGCTTTCGGGCTGAAGCTTTCTTT. As protein: CASSFRAEAFF. The full variable domain, completed using reference TRBV7-9 and TRBJ1-1, is DTGVSQNPRHKITKRGQNVTFRCDPISEHNRLYWYRQTLGQGPEFLTYFQNEAQLEKSRLLSDRFSAERPKGSFSTLEIQRTEQGDSAMYLCASSFRAEAFFGQGTRLTVV.

The V gene is TRBV29-1, the J gene TRBJ2-1; no clear D gene. CDR1 is SQVTM and CDR2 is ANQGSEA in the germline V gene. The ends were cut back, 4 bases at V and 7 bases at J, with 11 bases in the middle. The CDR3 spans 12 residues. The CDR3 DNA sequence: TGCAGCGTTGTCGGTTTGGCTAATGAGCAGTTCTTC. This codes for CSVVGLANEQFF.

This rearrangement joins TRBV7-8 to TRBJ2-2; no firm D call. Germline-derived CDR1 and CDR2 are SGHVS and FQNEAQ. The V and J ends lost 1 base and 6 bases respectively, with 3 bases between them. The CDR3 is made up of 12 amino acids. CDR3 sequence (DNA): TGTGCCAGCAGCTTAGTCCCCGGGGAGCTGTTTTTT. The encoded protein is CASSLVPGELFF.

The chain has TRBV6-1 and TRBJ2-4; maybe TRBD1 (5 bases). The CDR3 runs 14 residues. V was pared by 6 bases and J by 6 bases, with 15 bases between. Germline CDR1 MNHNS, CDR2 SASEGT. CDR3 sequence: CASSVEVRGNIQYF. The CDR3 DNA follows: TGTGCCAGCAGCGTTGAGGTTAGGGGAAACATTCAGTACTTC.

The V call is TRBV2, the J call TRBJ1-5; possible D gene TRBD1, 6 bases. Deletions cut 6 bases from V and 3 bases from J, with 12 bases between. Germline V CDR1 and CDR2: SNHLY, FYNNEI. The CDR3 length is 14 residues. The CDR3 is CASSWTESNQPQHF. Written as DNA, the CDR3 is TGTGCCAGCAGCTGGACAGAATCCAATCAGCCCCAGCATTTT.

This sequence joins TRBV5-4 and TRBJ2-7; no clear D gene. Per germline, CDR1 SGHNT and CDR2 YYREEE (reference sequence). The CDR3 is 14 residues long. V dropped 1 base and J dropped 5 bases, with 13 bases sitting between them. CDR3 DNA: TGTGCCAGCAGCTTGAGGACCATTGACGACGAGCAGTACTTC. This encodes CASSLRTIDDEQYF.

The V call is TRBV29-1, the J call TRBJ2-5; TRBD2 aligns across 11 bases. Trimming at V came to 6 bases and at J to 3 bases, leaving 15 bases not matched to a gene. The germline CDR1 and CDR2 sequences are SQVTM and ANQGSEA. This CDR3 contains 17 residues. The CDR3 spells CSVGDWGLAEIKETQYF. The CDR3 coding sequence is TGCAGCGTAGGGGATTGGGGACTAGCGGAGATTAAAGAGACCCAGTACTTC. Together with reference TRBV29-1 and TRBJ2-5, the CDR3 gives the full variable domain: SAVISQKPSRDICQRGTSLTIQCQVDSQVTMMFWYRQQPGQSLTLIATANQGSEATYESGFVIDKFPISRPNLTFSTLTVSNMSPEDSSIYLCSVGDWGLAEIKETQYFGPGTRLLVL.

Only one count was recorded for this clone. J is TRBJ2-3 and V is TRBV9; 7 bases line up with TRBD1. Germline values: CDR1 SGDLS, CDR2 YYNGEE. This CDR3 comprises 17 residues. J lost 2 bases, V lost 2 bases, and 11 bases had no gene match. Here the CDR3 reads CASSVREQGFITDTQYF. CDR3 nucleotide sequence: TGTGCCAGCAGCGTTAGGGAACAGGGGTTCATCACAGATACGCAGTATTTT.